What follows are 29 T cell receptor beta chains derived from one specimen sequenced in a study of blood T cell repertoires in COVID-19. Assay used: immunoSEQ multiplex PCR; TCRdb lists only in-frame clones, some missing. The table has 90,000 to 150,000 clones, 88% seen once; the top ten hold 0.7% to 0.9%. What was sequenced was peripheral blood. These receptors were taken from a woman between 45 and 65 years old with active or convalescent COVID-19.

The genes are TRBV29-1 and TRBJ1-4; no clear D gene. Trimming took off 3 bases at V and 4 bases at J, with 9 bases between the two ends. Germline loops: CDR1 SQVTM, CDR2 ANQGSEA. CDR3 length equals 13 residues. The CDR3 is CSVEVENNEKLFF. The CDR3 bases are TGCAGCGTTGAGGTGGAGAATAATGAAAAACTGTTTTTT.

V and J are TRBV5-4 and TRBJ2-7; D possibly corresponds to TRBD1 (6 bases). V was clipped by 1 base and J by 1 base, with 15 bases between them. The CDR3 is 16 residues long. The germline V gene has CDR1 SGHNT and CDR2 YYREEE (reference sequence). This CDR3 is CASSLFTGRGSYEQYF. The CDR3 DNA reads TGTGCCAGCAGCTTGTTCACAGGGAGAGGGTCCTACGAGCAGTACTTC.

Only one count was recorded for this clone. This chain links TRBV12-3 or TRBV12-4 with TRBJ1-1; no definite D call. V was shortened by 6 bases and J by 8 bases, with 10 bases between the two germline ends. This CDR3 contains 11 residues. CDR3 DNA sequence: TGTGCCAGCAGCAACAGCCGGGAAGCTTTCTTT. Protein sequence: CASSNSREAFF.

This clone has just one count. V and J are TRBV10-3 and TRBJ1-1; a weak D match, TRBD1 (6 bases). Germline CDR1 and CDR2: ENHRY and SYGVKD. Trimming left V 10 bases short and J 0 bases short, with 9 bases between. The CDR3 has 12 amino acids. The CDR3 DNA reads TGTGCCAGTGGACAGATGAACACTGAAGCTTTCTTT. Translated, it gives CASGQMNTEAFF.

V usage is TRBV3-1 (or the pseudogene TRBV3-2) and J usage is TRBJ2-3; the D gene is possibly TRBD2 (6 bases). The CDR3 contains 15 residues. Germline assignment: CDR1 LGHDT and CDR2 YNNKEL (reference sequence). V dropped 1 base and J dropped 1 base, with 9 bases sitting between them. Here the CDR3 reads CASSQGASGTDTQYF. CDR3 DNA sequence: TGTGCCAGCAGCCAAGGGGCTAGCGGCACAGATACGCAGTATTTT.

The V gene is TRBV29-1, the J gene TRBJ2-3; 8 bases are a match to TRBD1. CDR3 length equals 15 residues. The ends lost 6 bases at V and 1 base at J; junction bases unmatched: 9. The germline gives CDR1 SQVTM, CDR2 ANQGSEA. The CDR3 protein is CSVGRTGLGTDTQYF. The DNA for the CDR3 is TGCAGCGTGGGGAGGACAGGGCTGGGCACAGATACGCAGTATTTT.

V is TRBV27 and J is TRBJ1-1; a weak D match, TRBD1 (6 bases). This CDR3 is built from 14 residues. V was shortened by 0 bases and J by 5 bases, with 10 bases between the two germline ends. Germline values: CDR1 MNHEY, CDR2 SMNVEV (reference sequence). The CDR3 is CASSLSGGRTEAFF. The CDR3 nucleotides are TGTGCCAGCAGTTTATCAGGGGGTAGGACTGAAGCTTTCTTT.

J is TRBJ1-1 and V is TRBV6-5, with 7 bases matching TRBD1. This CDR3 has 14 amino acids. V lost 8 bases, J lost 4 bases, and 10 bases stayed unmatched. In germline, CDR1 is MNHEY, CDR2 SVGAGI. The CDR3 loop is CASGASTGITEAFF. The CDR3 region has the DNA TGTGCCAGCGGAGCCTCGACAGGGATCACTGAAGCTTTCTTT.

The rearrangement uses TRBV4-2 and TRBJ2-7, with 9 bases that match TRBD2. Losses at the gene ends were 0 bases for V and 1 base for J; bases not matched to a gene: 7. Germline lookup yields CDR1 LGHNA and CDR2 YNFKEQ. CDR3 length equals 17 residues. CDR3 DNA sequence: TGTGCCAGCAGCCAAGATAGGTCGCTAGCGGGGTCCTACGAGCAGTACTTC. Residues: CASSQDRSLAGSYEQYF.

This clone has only one observation. The chain carries TRBV6-1 and TRBJ2-5; 9 positions agree with TRBD2. This CDR3 has 16 residues. CDR1 is MNHNS, CDR2 SASEGT, per germline. The V and J ends lost 0 bases and 4 bases, in that order; junction bases with no gene match: 6. The CDR3 DNA sequence: TGTGCCAGCAGTGAAGCTGAACTAGCGGGTAGAGAGACCCAGTACTTC. This translates into CASSEAELAGRETQYF.

The chain joins TRBV19 to TRBJ2-3, with D perhaps matching TRBD2 (7 bases). The V end lost 8 bases, the J end lost 1 base, and 19 bases lay between the germline ends. The CDR3 extends over 16 amino acids. Germline CDR1 is LNHDA and CDR2 is SQIVND (reference sequence). The CDR3 region is CASEGGTGGGTDTQYF. The CDR3 nucleotides are TGTGCCAGTGAGGGGGGGACGGGAGGAGGCACAGATACGCAGTATTTT.

The gene calls are TRBV10-1 and TRBJ2-3, with 10 bases aligning to TRBD1. The CDR3 runs 17 residues. Trimming took 4 bases from V and 3 from J; bases not matched to a gene: 10. Germline CDR1 WNHNN, CDR2 SYGVQD (reference sequence). As DNA, the CDR3 is TGCGCCAGCAGTGCTTTTAATAGGGACAGGGGAACAGATACGCAGTATTTT. It is translated as CASSAFNRDRGTDTQYF.

V is TRBV5-4 and J is TRBJ2-3, with D possibly matching TRBD1 (6 bases). Germline CDR1 SGHNT, CDR2 YYREEE (reference sequence). V dropped 0 bases and J dropped 1 base, with 9 bases sitting between them. This CDR3 has 15 residues. In nucleotides, the CDR3 is TGTGCCAGCAGCTTGGCCACAGGGCGCACAGATACGCAGTATTTT. It translates to CASSLATGRTDTQYF.

This clone was picked up one time. J is TRBJ1-4 and V is TRBV5-1; D perhaps matches TRBD1 (5 bases). V was pared by 0 bases and J by 8 bases, with 20 bases between. The germline CDR1 and CDR2 sequences are SGHRS and YFSETQ. CDR3 size: 17 residues. The CDR3 DNA is TGCGCCAGCAGCTTGGGGGCAGGGTCGGATTTACGCGAAAAACTGTTTTTT. Its translation: CASSLGAGSDLREKLFF. The variable domain in full, with the rest retrieved from reference TRBV5-1 and TRBJ1-4, is KAGVTQTPRYLIKTRGQQVTLSCSPISGHRSVSWYQQTPGQGLQFLFEYFSETQRNKGNFPGRFSGRQFSNSRSEMNVSTLELGDSALYLCASSLGAGSDLREKLFFGSGTQLSVL.

J is TRBJ2-1 and V is TRBV9; 11 bases are shared with TRBD2. Germline CDR1 SGDLS, CDR2 YYNGEE. The CDR3 loop spans 15 amino acids. V shed 4 bases, J shed 6 bases, and the junction held 6 bases outside the gene matches. The CDR3 region has the DNA TGTGCCAGCAGCCTCACTAGCGGGAGTGGCAATGAGCAGTTCTTC. Translating it yields CASSLTSGSGNEQFF.

This chain joins TRBV7-2 and TRBJ2-3; D is unclear. V lost 5 bases and J lost 0, with 9 bases in between. The CDR3 length is 14 residues. The germline CDR1 and CDR2 sequences are SGHTA and FQGNSA. This CDR3 reads CASSPSGSTDTQYF. The CDR3 bases are TGTGCCAGCAGCCCCTCCGGGAGCACAGATACGCAGTATTTT.

The V call is TRBV7-2, the J call TRBJ2-1, with TRBD2 matching over 9 bases. CDR1 and CDR2 (germline): SGHTA, FQGNSA. With V trimmed by 5 bases and J by 8 bases, 7 bases remained unmatched. CDR3 length: 14 amino acids. The CDR3 loop is CASSPKPSGDEQFF. CDR3 in DNA: TGTGCCAGCAGCCCCAAGCCTAGCGGGGATGAGCAGTTCTTC. The full variable domain, with the rest looked up from reference TRBV7-2 and TRBJ2-1, is GAGVSQSPSNKVTEKGKDVELRCDPISGHTALYWYRQSLGQGLEFLIYFQGNSAPDKSGLPSDRFSAERTGGSVSTLTIQRTQQEDSAVYLCASSPKPSGDEQFFGPGTRLTVL.

There are a few counts of this clone. V gene TRBV5-6 combines with J gene TRBJ1-2, with D possibly TRBD1 on 6 matching bases. From germline, CDR1 is SGHDT and CDR2 YYEEEE. The V and J ends lost 4 bases and 3 bases respectively, with 16 bases between them. The CDR3 spans 15 residues. For the CDR3, the DNA is TGTGCCAGCAGCCGAAAGGGCAGGACAGACTATGGCTACACCTTC. Protein product: CASSRKGRTDYGYTF.

This sequence joins TRBV11-2 and TRBJ2-1; TRBD1 matches at 9 bases. Trimming removed 5 bases from V and 7 bases from J; junction bases left unmatched: 9. This CDR3 contains 15 residues. Germline V CDR1 and CDR2: SGHAT, FQNNGV. The CDR3 loop reads CASSPGTGYRNEQFF. For the CDR3, the DNA is TGTGCCAGCAGCCCCGGGACAGGGTACAGGAATGAGCAGTTCTTC.

The gene calls are TRBV18 and TRBJ2-5; D ambiguous. The CDR3 covers 15 residues. CDR1 KGHSH and CDR2 LQKENI come from the germline V gene. Trimming stripped 3 bases from V and 2 bases from J, with 13 bases between. In nucleotides, the CDR3 is TGTGCCAGCTCACCCCGAGGCGGCGCGCAAGAGACCCAGTACTTC. The encoded protein is CASSPRGGAQETQYF.

This chain joins TRBV5-4 and TRBJ1-6; the match to TRBD1 covers 9 bases. This CDR3 spans 17 amino acids. Germline CDR1 reads SGHNT; CDR2 reads YYREEE (reference sequence). Germline trimming cut 4 bases from V and 2 bases from J; bases unmatched to any gene: 7. The CDR3 is CASSPHRDRAYNSPLHF. Here the CDR3 DNA reads TGTGCCAGCAGCCCTCACCGGGACAGGGCCTATAATTCACCCCTCCACTTT. Supplemented by reference TRBV5-4 and TRBJ1-6, the full variable domain reads ETGVTQSPTHLIKTRGQQVTLRCSSQSGHNTVSWYQQALGQGPQFIFQYYREEENGRGNFPPRFSGLQFPNYSSELNVNALELDDSALYLCASSPHRDRAYNSPLHFGNGTRLTVT.

The J gene is TRBJ2-5, the V gene TRBV9; 10 bases map to TRBD2. Germline V lookup: CDR1 SGDLS, CDR2 YYNGEE. This CDR3 comprises 14 residues. V was pared by 4 bases and J by 9 bases, with 9 bases of the junction left unmatched. The chain's CDR3 is CASSPRWGTSAQYF. The CDR3 DNA is TGTGCCAGCAGCCCGCGGTGGGGGACTAGCGCCCAGTACTTC.

The J gene is TRBJ2-2, the V gene TRBV19; 12 bases are a match to TRBD2. Germline V CDR1 and CDR2: LNHDA, SQIVND (reference sequence). The CDR3 is 17 residues long. J lost 3 bases, V lost 10 bases, and 12 bases had no gene match. The CDR3 DNA is TGTGCCACCGCGGGCCTAGCGGGAGGGCCCGACACCGGGGAGCTGTTTTTT. Protein: CATAGLAGGPDTGELFF.

The rearrangement joins TRBV4-3 to TRBJ2-5, with 10 bases aligning to TRBD2. Trimming at V came to 0 bases and at J to 4 bases, leaving 5 bases not matched to a gene. The length of the CDR3 is 16 residues. CDR1 LGHNA and CDR2 YSLEER come from the germline V gene. The CDR3: CASSQDLAGDGETQYF. The DNA for the CDR3 is TGCGCCAGCAGCCAAGATCTAGCGGGAGATGGAGAGACCCAGTACTTC.

V gene TRBV15 combines with J gene TRBJ2-1; 13 bases line up with TRBD2. The CDR3 is 17 amino acids. The germline gives CDR1 LNHNV, CDR2 YYDKDF (reference sequence). Losses at the gene ends were 5 bases for V and 0 bases for J; bases not matched to a gene: 4. Here the CDR3 DNA reads TGTGCCACCAGCGCTCGGACTAGCGGGAGCTCCTACAATGAGCAGTTCTTC. It codes for CATSARTSGSSYNEQFF.

This clone was counted a few times. This chain uses TRBV7-9 with TRBJ1-2, with D perhaps matching TRBD1 (5 bases). Deletions cut 0 bases from V and 7 bases from J, with 12 bases between. The CDR3 runs to 14 residues. The germline CDR1 and CDR2 sequences are SEHNR and FQNEAQ (reference sequence). CDR3 DNA: TGTGCCAGCAGCTTAGCGGGCAGGGTTGCTGGCTACACCTTC. Protein sequence: CASSLAGRVAGYTF.

This clone was observed a few times. The rearrangement uses TRBV11-3 and TRBJ2-7; 7 bases are a match to TRBD2. Germline V gene data show CDR1 as SGHNT and CDR2 as YENEEA. CDR3 length: 13 residues. V dropped 4 bases and J dropped 3; count of bases not matched to a gene: 3. CDR3: CASSSGTNYEQYF. Here the CDR3 DNA reads TGTGCCAGCAGCTCCGGGACTAACTACGAGCAGTACTTC.

The chain combines TRBV28 with TRBJ1-2; a weak D match, TRBD1 (5 bases). The CDR3 length is 14 residues. V lost 3 bases and J 6 bases, leaving 14 bases between the germline ends. CDR1 MDHEN and CDR2 SYDVKM come from the germline V gene. This chain's CDR3 is CASSFREALNGYTF. The CDR3 nucleotides read TGTGCCAGCAGTTTCAGGGAGGCACTGAATGGCTACACCTTC.

The chain is built from TRBV7-4 and TRBJ2-5; 10 nucleotides match TRBD2. The CDR3 extends over 17 amino acids. Germline-derived CDR1 and CDR2 are SGHVT and SQSDAQ. V gave up 2 bases and J gave up 5 bases; unmatched junction bases: 11. The chain's CDR3 is CASSLRPAGGPVETQYF. The CDR3 DNA reads as TGTGCCAGCAGCTTACGGCCAGCGGGAGGGCCGGTGGAGACCCAGTACTTC.